This T cell receptor beta chain emerged from a study of cytomegalovirus exposure and HLA in healthy donors. Turning to the study itself: An earlier analysis found roughly 100 million unique TCR beta sequences from approximately 170 million T cells.

The PCR ran on 60 Vbeta and 13 Jbeta primers. Profiled with immunoSEQ multiplex PCR; TCRdb holds only in-frame clones, not every one. The repertoire consists of roughly 180,000 clones, with 75% occurring once and the leading ten covering approximately 2.4%. Regarding this clone: Antigen specificity is unknown.

Study outcomes and limitations: Presence/absence analyses treated sequencing depth as roughly uniform across donors. A reported reduction in N-insertions relative to the 666-donor mean was seen in an Asian-associated ancestry cluster in a later analysis. Analyzed later, association rates of TCRs varied across HLA loci, with DRB1 most and HLA-C fewest.

V trimming: 4 bases; J trimming: 7 bases; junction bases outside the gene matches: 10. Germline CDR1 GTSNPN, CDR2 SVGIG (reference sequence). The CDR3 is 15 residues long. This chain uses TRBV30 with TRBJ1-6, with 7 positions matching TRBD1. Material: PBMCs. This receptor was identified in a female donor in good health and CMV-seronegative. The CDR3 DNA sequence: TGTGCCTGGAACCCCCCACAGGGGATAAATTCACCCCTCCACTTT. It translates to CAWNPPQGINSPLHF.